Below, 12 T cell receptor beta chains from the same sample are listed, as sequenced in a study of shared T cell receptors in the human thymus. Some clones are missing from TCRdb's copy, which holds only in-frame ones; the method was immunoSEQ multiplex PCR. Altogether roughly 710,000 clones are present, approximately 85% being singletons, with the ten largest covering 0.008% to 0.011%. These same data were also listed under a study on human thymus T cells.

Material: thymocytes. All receptors come from a girl under three years old with a congenital heart defect.

The chain joins TRBV4-2 to TRBJ2-7, with 8 bases matching TRBD2. The CDR3 length is 15 residues. The germline V gene encodes CDR1 LGHNA and CDR2 YNFKEQ. V dropped 0 bases and J dropped 4; count of bases not matched to a gene: 5. The CDR3 protein is CASSQDGAGGYEQYF. CDR3 bases: TGTGCCAGCAGCCAAGATGGGGCGGGGGGTTACGAGCAGTACTTC.

The rearrangement uses TRBV5-4 and TRBJ2-7; 12 positions agree with TRBD2. Germline V gene lookup returns CDR1 SGHNT and CDR2 YYREEE (reference sequence). The CDR3 spans 18 residues. The J segment lost 4 bases and the V segment lost 0 bases, leaving 11 bases of the junction unmatched. Written as DNA, the CDR3 is TGTGCCAGCAGCTTGGGGACTAGCGGGGCGTCACACAGATACGAGCAGTACTTC. Translated, it gives CASSLGTSGASHRYEQYF.

V gene TRBV9 combines with J gene TRBJ2-1; 10 positions match TRBD1. The junction had 3 bases not matched to a gene; V was cut back by 0 bases and J by 6 bases. The CDR3 loop spans 15 amino acids. The germline V gene has CDR1 SGDLS and CDR2 YYNGEE. CDR3 DNA sequence: TGTGCCAGCAGCGTAGGAGACAGGGGGCTCAATGAGCAGTTCTTC. Protein sequence: CASSVGDRGLNEQFF.

This sequence joins TRBV5-4 and TRBJ1-2; D call uncertain. The CDR3 has 19 residues. Trimming stripped 0 bases from V and 0 bases from J, with 21 bases between. Looked up from germline, CDR1 is SGHNT and CDR2 is YYREEE (reference sequence). In DNA, the CDR3 is TGTGCCAGCAGCTTGGCCCAACAACTAACGGGGAACCCTAACTATGGCTACACCTTC. It is translated as CASSLAQQLTGNPNYGYTF.

The chain has TRBV9 and TRBJ1-1; TRBD1 matches at 9 bases. The V gene's germline CDR1 is SGDLS and CDR2 YYNGEE. The CDR3 totals 15 residues. The junction had 8 bases not matched to a gene; V was cut back by 4 bases and J by 4 bases. This CDR3 reads CASSSNRGLLTEAFF. The DNA for the CDR3 is TGTGCCAGCAGCAGTAACAGGGGGCTTCTCACTGAAGCTTTCTTT.

DNA of the CDR3: TGTGCCAGCAGCCCCCAGAGGAGGGGACCCAAGCTTTGTATCTACGAGCAGTACTTC. As protein: CASSPQRRGPKLCIYEQYF. The rearrangement links TRBV11-2 to TRBJ2-7, with D perhaps matching TRBD2 (6 bases). From germline, CDR1 is SGHAT and CDR2 FQNNGV. The CDR3 is 19 residues long. V was trimmed by 5 bases and J by 3 bases, leaving 29 bases between them.

V is TRBV6-5 and J is TRBJ2-5, with 7 bases fitting TRBD1. The germline V gene has CDR1 MNHEY and CDR2 SVGAGI. CDR3 length: 15 amino acids. Germline trimming cut 4 bases from V and 1 base from J; bases unmatched to any gene: 6. The CDR3 DNA sequence: TGTGCCAGCAGTTTAGACGGGACAGCCCAAGAGACCCAGTACTTC. As protein: CASSLDGTAQETQYF.

Points on this clone: A read error may produce the germline difference seen at one junction end. The chain employs TRBV30 and TRBJ1-4; maybe TRBD1 (5 bases). Germline CDR1 GTSNPN, CDR2 SVGIG (reference sequence). The CDR3 is made up of 12 amino acids. Written as DNA, the CDR3 is TGTGCCTTCCCGGACAATACTAAAAAGCTGTTTTTT. Amino acids: CAFPDNTKKLFF.

J is TRBJ2-1 and V is TRBV6-5, with 10 positions matching TRBD1. CDR3 size: 14 residues. Germline values: CDR1 MNHEY, CDR2 SVGAGI. J was trimmed by 3 bases and V by 9 bases; bases with no gene match: 5. CDR3: CASSGTGDYNEQFF. Written as DNA, the CDR3 is TGTGCCAGTTCCGGGACAGGGGACTACAATGAGCAGTTCTTC.

The J gene is TRBJ2-7, the V gene TRBV28; no clear D gene. This CDR3 contains 13 residues. The V and J ends lost 5 bases and 6 bases respectively, with 14 bases between them. CDR1 MDHEN and CDR2 SYDVKM come from the germline V gene. For the CDR3, the DNA is TGTGCCAGCAGTACCCCATTCACGAGCGAGCAGTACTTC. Amino acid sequence: CASSTPFTSEQYF.

This clone was found a few times. The chain combines TRBV18 with TRBJ2-3; the D gene is possibly TRBD2 (6 bases). V lost 10 bases, J lost 3 bases, and 14 bases lay in between. Germline assignment: CDR1 KGHSH and CDR2 LQKENI. There are 13 residues in the CDR3. The CDR3 coding sequence is TGTGCCACGGGGGAAGTGGGGACAGATACGCAGTATTTT. This translates into CATGEVGTDTQYF.

J is TRBJ2-1 and V is TRBV19, with 7 nucleotides matching TRBD2. This CDR3 is built from 13 residues. Germline trimming cut 3 bases from V and 13 bases from J; bases unmatched to any gene: 9. CDR1 LNHDA and CDR2 SQIVND come from the germline V gene (reference sequence). As DNA, the CDR3 is TGTGCCAGTAGTATGGGGGGGATGGGGAGCCAGTTCTTC. Translated: CASSMGGMGSQFF.